This T cell receptor (beta chain) appears in the sequencing data of a study of monozygotic twins with inflammatory bowel disease. TCR libraries each used 3500 ng of total RNA. cDNA synthesis was performed in eight separate reactions for each sample. After re-calling the 5' RACE reads, TCRdb lists one entry per CDR3 protein, DNA absent. The repertoire table contains 200,000 to 250,000 distinct CDR3 sequences. Study-wide findings and caveats: Twins with IBD had fewer clonotypes in common with others than healthy twins, particularly during disease activity. Whereas healthy co-twins had higher TCRbeta diversity (inverse Simpson), IBD patients had lower diversity.

This CDR3 comprises 14 residues. In germline, CDR1 is SGDLS, CDR2 YYNGEE. A word on this clonotype: Its antigen is not known.

The genes are TRBV9 and TRBJ1-2; TCRdb designates TRBD1, a call that cannot be tested without DNA. Sequenced sample: blood. The receptor's source is a human donor with ulcerative colitis or Crohn's disease, or a healthy co-twin of an affected twin (not recorded which). The CDR3 here is CASSVVSGQYGYTF.